This T cell receptor beta chain is drawn from a study of cytomegalovirus exposure and HLA in healthy donors. Overall study results and limits: Reports showed the classifier diagnosing cytomegalovirus status with high specificity and sensitivity.

Sequenced by immunoSEQ multiplex PCR; TCRdb stores in-frame clones only, minus some. The sample lists roughly 68,000 clones, roughly 95% occurring once. Concerning this clone itself: The antigen is not known.

V shed 4 bases, J shed 4 bases, and the junction held 5 bases outside the gene matches. Germline V gene sequence: CDR1 SGHDN, CDR2 FVKESK. The CDR3 loop spans 14 amino acids. The source is a man aged 18 to 29 in good health and CMV-seronegative. The J gene is TRBJ1-1, the V gene TRBV14; TRBD1 agrees at 8 bases. Source material: PBMCs. The CDR3 loop reads CASSRTTGGTEAFF. The CDR3 bases are TGTGCCAGCAGCCGAACAACAGGGGGCACTGAAGCTTTCTTT.